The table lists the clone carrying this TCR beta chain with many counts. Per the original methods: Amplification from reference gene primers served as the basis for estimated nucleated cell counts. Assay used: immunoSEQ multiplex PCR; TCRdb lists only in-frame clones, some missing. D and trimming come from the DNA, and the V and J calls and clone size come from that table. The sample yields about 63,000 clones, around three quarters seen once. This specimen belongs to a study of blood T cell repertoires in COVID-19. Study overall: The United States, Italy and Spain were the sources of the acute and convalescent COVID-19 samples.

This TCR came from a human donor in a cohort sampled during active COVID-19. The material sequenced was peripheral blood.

The CDR3 region is CASSEGRDRAGYTF. The CDR3 region has the DNA TGTGCCAGCAGTGAAGGGCGGGACAGGGCTGGCTACACCTTC. This chain connects TRBV6-4 to TRBJ1-2, with 9 bases identical to TRBD1. The CDR3 has 14 amino acids. From germline, CDR1 is MRHNA and CDR2 SNTAGT. The V and J ends lost 3 bases and 7 bases, in that order; junction bases with no gene match: 6.